These T cell receptor beta chains were read from a single sample in a study of T-cell memory formation after mild COVID-19. Each CDR3 protein is one row after TCRdb ran MiXCR on the 5' RACE reads. The sample yields about 100,000 distinct CDR3 sequences, approximately 15% seen once. Sequencing was carried out using PBMCs or a T cell subset sorted from them (not recorded which). The receptors were sampled from a man in his late teens or twenties who had mild COVID-19 (a few samples of this study predate the infection). Cell type and time point are not known. The conserved cysteine and the conserved F or W are not part of the CDR3 here. The order of the fields is V gene, J gene, CDR3 protein.

TRBV4-1,TRBJ2-3,ASSPNTGGLIDTQY
TRBV7-9,TRBJ2-1,ASSSLTGSYNEQF
TRBV12-3/TRBV12-4,TRBJ2-1,ASSKTGGPKF
TRBV20-1,TRBJ1-1,SAMDDETEAF
TRBV7-3,TRBJ2-2,ASSSGEGPNTGELF
TRBV12-3/TRBV12-4,TRBJ1-6,ASSLTGPNSPLH
TRBV5-6,TRBJ2-3,ASSLGAGSSTDTQY
TRBV6-2/TRBV6-3,TRBJ2-7,ASGGRVETYEQY
TRBV6-2/TRBV6-3,TRBJ1-1,ASIGSEAF
TRBV5-1,TRBJ2-1,ASSFRDNYNEQF
TRBV3-1,TRBJ2-3,ASSQDQLETDTQY
TRBV7-9,TRBJ2-1,ASRTSGLEVEQF
TRBV7-9,TRBJ2-3,ASSSLLAGSTDTQY
TRBV20-1,TRBJ2-3,SATQGVSTDTQY
TRBV19,TRBJ2-1,ASSIGLTSNEQF
TRBV24-1,TRBJ2-7,ATSEPGPPYEQY
TRBV5-1,TRBJ2-7,ASSLAGGIGDEQY
TRBV12-3/TRBV12-4,TRBJ1-5,ASSFSGNGNQPQH
TRBV6-2/TRBV6-3,TRBJ2-4,ASTREDRPAKNIQY
TRBV4-1,TRBJ2-1,ASSQVGSYNEQF
TRBV10-3,TRBJ1-2,AISESPAATGYGYT
TRBV6-1,TRBJ2-3,ASSGNPGRETDTQY
TRBV9,TRBJ1-1,ASSVVSGATEAF
TRBV7-8,TRBJ2-3,ASSSKRGPDTQY
TRBV7-9,TRBJ2-6,ASSLVGDSRANVLT
TRBV6-5,TRBJ2-5,ASRQDYTYQETQY